A single sample is the source of the 8 T cell receptor beta chains below, sequenced in a study of blood T cells in healthy people across ages. Alongside a J-beta primer mix, a sample-barcoded 5' primer served in a second PCR lasting about 7 to 12 cycles. TCRdb independently ran MiXCR on the 5' RACE reads; one entry per CDR3 protein. This sample has 650,000 to 700,000 distinct CDR3 sequences, with 40% to 65% found just once. The sample consisted of blood. These receptors originate from a woman older than 75 in good health.

This clonotype appeared a few times. The chain carries TRBV12-3 or TRBV12-4 and TRBJ1-5, with a possible D match to TRBD1 (5 bases). There are 13 residues in the CDR3. V was clipped by 6 bases and J by 4 bases, with 10 bases between them. The CDR3, as DNA: TGTGCCAGCAGCCGGGACCCAAATCAGCCCCAGCATTTT. It specifies CASSRDPNQPQHF.

The rearrangement joins TRBV7-9 to TRBJ2-6, with TRBD1 matching 8 bases. There are 19 residues in the CDR3. Germline V gene sequence: CDR1 SEHNR, CDR2 FQNEAQ (reference sequence). J was trimmed by 0 bases and V by 4 bases; bases with no gene match: 11. The CDR3 coding sequence is TGTGCCAGCAGCTACCGACAGGGGTCGCTACTCTCTGGGGCCAACGTCCTGACTTTC. It codes for CASSYRQGSLLSGANVLTF.

Comments on this clonotype: A much more abundant neighbour one base away suggests this may be a read error. The chain combines TRBV20-1 with TRBJ1-2, with TRBD1 as a possible D gene (5 bases). Germline-derived CDR1 and CDR2 are DFQATT and SNEGSKA (reference sequence). The CDR3 is made up of 13 amino acids. V lost 3 bases to trimming and J lost 2 bases, with 10 bases between them. DNA of the CDR3: TGCAGTGCTAGTTGCGACAGCAACTATGGCTACACCTTC. Translated, it gives CSASCDSNYGYTF.

Worth noting for this clonotype: Possible read error: a much larger clone is one base away. The chain is built from TRBV12-3 or TRBV12-4 and TRBJ2-5, with unresolved D. V was clipped by 8 bases and J by 5 bases, with 21 bases between them. This CDR3 is built from 15 residues. This CDR3 reads CASGLRKGRRETQYF. In nucleotides, the CDR3 is TGTGCCAGCGGCCTCCGAAAGGGCCGAAGGGAGACCCAGTACTTC.

This chain uses TRBV3-1 with TRBJ2-1, with 14 nucleotides matching TRBD2. There are 15 residues in the CDR3. V gave up 11 bases and J gave up 4 bases; unmatched junction bases: 7. Germline CDR1 and CDR2: LGHDT and YNNKEL (reference sequence). Written as DNA, the CDR3 is TGTGCCGGCACCCGACTAGCGGGGGGGTACAATGAGCAGTTCTTC. Protein sequence: CAGTRLAGGYNEQFF.

Points on this clonotype: A read error may explain this, as a much larger clone is one base away. This chain uses TRBV12-3 or TRBV12-4 with TRBJ2-1, with D perhaps TRBD2 (5 bases). V shed 5 bases and J shed 0 bases, with 14 bases lying between them. The CDR3 is 16 residues long. The CDR3 sequence: CASSPLRRSSYNEQFF. Written as DNA, the CDR3 is TGTGCCAGCAGTCCCCTCAGGAGGAGCTCCTACAATGAGCAGTTCTTC.

This clonotype came up a few times. The rearrangement joins TRBV4-1 to TRBJ1-3; no reliable D call. V lost 5 bases, J lost 3 bases, and 14 bases lay in between. The CDR3 runs to 15 residues. Germline values: CDR1 MGHRA, CDR2 YSYEKL. CDR3 residues: CASSFHSTGGNTIYF. The DNA of the CDR3 is TGCGCCAGCAGCTTTCACAGCACCGGTGGAAACACCATATATTTT.

The table lists this clonotype with a few counts. The chain employs TRBV5-1 and TRBJ2-3, with 14 bases aligning to TRBD2. This CDR3 comprises 19 residues. V lost 3 bases to trimming and J lost 2 bases; unmatched junction nucleotides: 11. Germline assignment: CDR1 SGHRS and CDR2 YFSETQ. CDR3 coding DNA: TGCGCCAGCAGCTCCCTGACGCCGGGACTAGCGGGGGCCACAGATACGCAGTATTTT. Amino acid sequence: CASSSLTPGLAGATDTQYF.